This TCR beta chain was obtained from a study of brain T cells in children with intractable seizures. TCRdb's copy holds only in-frame clones and misses some; the assay was immunoSEQ multiplex PCR. The sample lists about 350,000 clones, 93% occurring once. Time point described: blood from clinic visit 5 months post-surgery; TSC patient then seizure free. Surgery cases with the highest brain T cell transcript signatures were chosen for sequencing. Before surgery, patients took at least one anti-epileptic drug. Note on this clone: The junction differs from germline at one of its ends, possibly a read error.

The germline V gene encodes CDR1 SGHRS and CDR2 YFSETQ. The CDR3 has 18 residues. This sequence originates from a boy younger than two with tuberous sclerosis and intractable seizures. The rearrangement links TRBV5-1 to TRBJ2-2, with 7 bases that match TRBD1. Sequenced material: peripheral blood, taken about 5 months after surgery. The CDR3 here is CASSSHRGSGTNTGELFF. CDR3 coding DNA: TGCGCCAGCAGCTCACACAGGGGATCAGGGACGAATACCGGGGAGCTGTTTTTT.